These 4 T cell receptor beta chains were all obtained from the same sample, sequenced in a study of T cell repertoires in cytomegalovirus infection. TCRdb redid the calling of the reads with MiXCR, one entry per CDR3 protein. Among around 530,000 distinct CDR3 sequences listed, less than 30% were seen once. Sequenced: PBMCs. All receptors derive from a human donor in good health (CMV status not recorded). Some clones in this sample may be carry-over from other donors' samples.

This rearrangement joins TRBV20-1 to TRBJ2-3, with unresolved D. This CDR3 contains 13 residues. Trimming pared 2 bases from V and 2 bases from J, leaving 8 bases between. Germline V CDR1 and CDR2: DFQATT, SNEGSKA (reference sequence). The DNA for the CDR3 is TGCAGTGCTAGATCGGAGTCCACAGATACGCAGTATTTT. Its translation is CSARSESTDTQYF.

The chain carries TRBV29-1 and TRBJ2-6; 7 bases match TRBD1. The germline gives CDR1 SQVTM, CDR2 ANQGSEA. The CDR3 is made up of 17 amino acids. V lost 7 bases to trimming and J lost 0 bases; unmatched junction nucleotides: 12. CDR3 residues: CSGLGTESSSGANVLTF. The CDR3, as DNA: TGCAGCGGACTCGGGACAGAATCTAGCTCTGGGGCCAACGTCCTGACTTTC.

This clonotype was counted ten times or more. This chain joins TRBV7-2 and TRBJ1-3, with D perhaps TRBD1 (5 bases). Germline values: CDR1 SGHTA, CDR2 FQGNSA. The V end was cut by 1 base, the J end by 7 bases, with 14 bases between. CDR3 length: 15 residues. For the CDR3, the DNA is TGTGCCAGCAGCTTAGAATTGGCCAGGGTCAACACCATATATTTT. Its translation: CASSLELARVNTIYF.

V and J are TRBV5-1 and TRBJ1-1, with D possibly being TRBD1 (6 bases). Trimming left V 2 bases short and J 0 bases short, with 11 bases between. The CDR3 covers 15 residues. Germline lookup yields CDR1 SGHRS and CDR2 YFSETQ. CDR3 residues: CASSLNREVNTEAFF. The DNA for the CDR3 is TGCGCCAGCAGCTTAAACAGGGAGGTGAACACTGAAGCTTTCTTT.